This T cell receptor beta chain was recovered during a study of beta chain features in type 1 diabetes. Background on the study: When patients were set against healthy donors, age, gender and cell yields were similar. Study-level findings and limits: Shorter TCRB CDR3s, moderately but significantly so, were found in Type 1 diabetes patients in all four CD4+ subsets.

A few counts support this clone. Its target is unknown. What was sequenced were expressed TCRB transcripts, since all of the isolated RNA had been reverse transcribed. The repertoire was sequenced with immunoSEQ multiplex PCR; TCRdb's copy has only in-frame clones and lacks some. The sample gives more than 95,000 clones, 15% to 20% of which show up once; around 2.7% is in the top ten. The length of the CDR3 is 15 residues. CDR1 and CDR2 (germline): SGHTA, FQGNSA. The J segment lost 4 bases and the V segment lost 4 bases, leaving 9 bases of the junction unmatched. Sequencing input: central memory CD4+ T cells from blood. This receptor was obtained from a man younger than 35 with type 1 diabetes. The chain recombines TRBV7-2 with TRBJ2-7; 8 bases match TRBD2. DNA for the CDR3: TGTGCCAGCAGCTACTTAGCGGGACGCGGGTACGAGCAGTACTTC. Amino acids: CASSYLAGRGYEQYF.